This TCR beta chain stems from a study of OX40 agonist ivuxolimab in advanced cancers. As to this clone: The target antigen is unknown.

General study findings and limits: At doses 0.1 to 3.0 mg/kg, CD4+ and CD8+ clones expanded.

Measured with immunoSEQ multiplex PCR; TCRdb has only the in-frame clones, and not every one. The sample yields 65,000 to 85,000 clones, around nine tenths seen once. Trimming stripped 5 bases from V and 6 bases from J, with 20 bases between. There are 16 residues in the CDR3. The germline V gene encodes CDR1 MNHNY and CDR2 SVGAGI (reference sequence). The sample was CD4+ or CD8+ T cells sorted from blood, taken in a trial of the OX40 agonist ivuxolimab. This receptor was obtained from an adult with an advanced solid tumor such as melanoma, head and neck, liver or kidney cancer. The chain uses TRBV6-6 and TRBJ1-5; D might be TRBD1 (6 bases). CDR3 region: CASSSSAGARSQPQHF. The DNA of the CDR3 is TGTGCCAGCAGTAGCAGCGCAGGGGCACGGAGTCAGCCCCAGCATTTT.